Listed here are 22 T cell receptor beta chains from one sample, sequenced in a study of radiation and T cells in renal cell carcinoma (dated by TCRdb to the early 2020s). To prepare the library, the immunoSEQ multiplex PCR assay was applied. This immuneACCESS table, as held by TCRdb, lists in-frame sequences with V and J called but not all clones. Of the missing ones, under half trace to an unresolved V gene in checked studies; the others have no known cause. Present in this sample are around 180,000 clones, around 89% of which were seen just once. About 11% of the sample comes from the top ten. Reading the label with the study, this specimen's time point is: blood 4 weeks post-SBRT, at nephrectomy. This sample's treatment or condition label indicates: 15 Gy SBRT to primary tumor, nephrectomy 4 weeks later. Sequencing used blood, obtained from a patient whose treatment included radiotherapy and nephrectomy. The receptors were sampled from a woman in her forties or fifties with renal cell carcinoma.

V usage is TRBV7-9 and J usage is TRBJ2-1; D might be TRBD1 or TRBD2, each matching 5 bases. Germline V gene sequence: CDR1 SEHNR, CDR2 FQNEAQ (reference sequence). V dropped 6 bases and J dropped 2 bases, with 11 bases sitting between them. The CDR3 consists of 14 residues. The CDR3 here is CASSIGTAYNEQFF. The CDR3 DNA sequence: TGTGCCAGCAGTATTGGGACGGCCTACAATGAGCAGTTCTTC.

V gene TRBV4-2 combines with J gene TRBJ1-2, with TRBD1 matching 10 bases. The V gene's germline CDR1 is LGHNA and CDR2 YNFKEQ. The CDR3 is made up of 14 amino acids. V was pared by 1 base and J by 8 bases, with 4 bases of the junction left unmatched. The CDR3 nucleotides read TGTGCCAGCAGCCAAGTGGGACAGGGGAGAGGCTACACCTTC. It translates to CASSQVGQGRGYTF.

The genes are TRBV6-5 and TRBJ1-3; D gene unclear. This CDR3 spans 13 amino acids. The germline gives CDR1 MNHEY, CDR2 SVGAGI. The ends were cut back, 3 bases at V and 3 bases at J, with 6 bases in the middle. The CDR3 DNA sequence: TGTGCCAGCAGTTATTTTGGTGGAAACACCATATATTTT. Its translation is CASSYFGGNTIYF.

The chain couples TRBV11-1 to TRBJ2-1; D is perhaps TRBD2 (6 bases). Trimming removed 1 base from V and 6 bases from J, with 7 bases in between. Germline CDR1 reads SGHAT; CDR2 reads FQDESV (reference sequence). The CDR3 is made up of 13 amino acids. In DNA form, the CDR3 reads TGTGCCAGCAGCTTAGTGGGGGGCAATGAGCAGTTCTTC. Translating it yields CASSLVGGNEQFF.

The chain employs TRBV19 and TRBJ1-1; D is ambiguous. Germline CDR1 LNHDA, CDR2 SQIVND (reference sequence). CDR3 length: 15 amino acids. V shed 6 bases and J shed 1 base, with 15 bases lying between them. The DNA for the CDR3 is TGTGCCAGTAGCCTCCTCTGGCAGGAGAACACTGAAGCTTTCTTT. Its translation is CASSLLWQENTEAFF.

CDR3 sequence: CASSVEENSPLHF. In DNA, the CDR3 is TGTGCCAGCAGCGTAGAGGAGAATTCACCCCTCCACTTT. V usage is TRBV9 and J usage is TRBJ1-6; no clear D. CDR1 SGDLS and CDR2 YYNGEE come from the germline V gene. Trimming stripped 0 bases from V and 7 bases from J, with 5 bases between. This CDR3 is 13 amino acids long.

The chain combines TRBV25-1 with TRBJ2-2, with D maybe TRBD1 (7 bases). CDR3 length equals 17 residues. Deletions cut 1 base from V and 6 bases from J, with 18 bases between. The germline V gene encodes CDR1 MGHDK and CDR2 SYGVNS. The CDR3 loop reads CASSESSGGYRAGELFF. CDR3 nucleotide sequence: TGTGCCAGCAGTGAATCGTCAGGGGGGTATAGAGCCGGGGAGCTGTTTTTT.

In DNA, the CDR3 is TGTGCCAGCAGCCCGGTAGTGAGGGGGAACTACGAGCAGTACTTC. It translates to CASSPVVRGNYEQYF. The chain couples TRBV4-2 to TRBJ2-5; the D gene is possibly TRBD1 (6 bases). The J call may be mistaken, given a closer DNA end match to TRBJ2-7. CDR3 length: 15 amino acids. The V gene's germline CDR1 is LGHNA and CDR2 YNFKEQ.

This clone was counted a single time. The chain joins TRBV5-5 to TRBJ2-2; D is perhaps TRBD1 (6 bases). Trimming pared 6 bases from V and 6 bases from J, leaving 15 bases between. CDR1 is SGHKS, CDR2 YYEKEE, per germline (reference sequence). The CDR3 totals 14 residues. CDR3 in amino acids: CASIRDTLSGELFF. The DNA for the CDR3 is TGTGCCAGCATCCGGGACACTCTCTCCGGGGAGCTGTTTTTT.

This chain connects TRBV6-5 to TRBJ2-4; 8 positions match TRBD2. Germline V lookup: CDR1 MNHEY, CDR2 SVGAGI. This CDR3 is built from 16 residues. The ends lost 4 bases at V and 6 bases at J; junction bases unmatched: 11. CDR3 coding DNA: TGTGCCAGCAGTTTCGACCCGGGGGGGTCGGGAAACATTCAGTACTTC. It translates to CASSFDPGGSGNIQYF.

The rearrangement joins TRBV4-3 to TRBJ1-4; D remains ambiguous. The CDR3 runs 14 residues. Trimming removed 4 bases from V and 8 bases from J, with 14 bases in between. From germline, CDR1 is LGHNA and CDR2 YSLEER. CDR3 in amino acids: CASSPGTRGEKLFF. CDR3 DNA: TGCGCCAGCAGCCCCGGAACCCGAGGGGAAAAACTGTTTTTT.

V usage is TRBV4-1 and J usage is TRBJ2-3; D gene ambiguous. CDR3 length: 15 amino acids. CDR1 and CDR2 (germline): MGHRA, YSYEKL. Trimming cost V 0 bases and J 2 bases, with 9 bases left between them. The chain's CDR3 is CASSQEGQATDTQYF. As DNA, the CDR3 is TGCGCCAGCAGCCAAGAAGGGCAGGCCACAGATACGCAGTATTTT.

This clone came up once. V is TRBV21-1 and J is TRBJ2-7; the table's D call of TRBD1 was not tested on the DNA. TRBV21-1 is marked as a pseudogene. The CDR3 totals 16 residues. The CDR3 region is CASSKPPGSFSYEQYF. The CDR3, as DNA: TGTGCCAGCAGCAAACCCCCAGGGTCTTTCTCCTACGAGCAGTACTTC.

V usage is TRBV27 and J usage is TRBJ1-6; the match to TRBD1 covers 9 bases. Trimming cost V 5 bases and J 4 bases; bases outside gene matches: 3. Germline CDR1 and CDR2: MNHEY and SMNVEV (reference sequence). The CDR3 totals 15 residues. The CDR3 protein is CASSPGQGYNSPLHF. DNA of the CDR3: TGTGCCAGCAGTCCGGGACAGGGTTATAATTCACCCCTCCACTTT.

This clone was observed once. This chain links TRBV5-1 with TRBJ2-5, with D possibly TRBD1 on 5 matching bases. Deletions cut 1 base from V and 3 bases from J, with 10 bases between. The CDR3 covers 14 residues. Germline-derived CDR1 and CDR2 are SGHRS and YFSETQ. The CDR3 spells CASSLSQGKETQYF. Here the CDR3 DNA reads TGCGCCAGCAGCTTGAGTCAGGGTAAAGAGACCCAGTACTTC.

The gene calls are TRBV11-2 and TRBJ2-7, with D perhaps being TRBD1 or TRBD2 (5 bases each). This CDR3 region has 14 residues. Germline V gene lookup returns CDR1 SGHAT and CDR2 FQNNGV. The V and J ends lost 1 base and 4 bases respectively, with 11 bases between them. CDR3 sequence (DNA): TGTGCCAGCAGCTTAGGCTCAGGGAGATACGAGCAGTACTTC. Amino acid sequence: CASSLGSGRYEQYF.

The chain employs TRBV16 and TRBJ2-7; D tentatively reads TRBD1 or TRBD2 (5 bases each). The germline V gene encodes CDR1 KGHSY and CDR2 FQNENV. The V and J ends lost 3 bases and 1 base respectively, with 7 bases between them. The CDR3 is made up of 13 amino acids. The CDR3 loop reads CASSQGESYEQYF. The CDR3 nucleotides read TGTGCCAGCAGCCAGGGGGAATCCTACGAGCAGTACTTC.

The chain combines TRBV7-6 with TRBJ2-7; D call uncertain. The V end lost 1 base, the J end lost 0 bases, and 7 bases lay between the germline ends. The length of the CDR3 is 14 residues. Looked up from germline, CDR1 is SGHVS and CDR2 is FNYEAQ. CDR3 bases: TGTGCCAGCAGCTTAGGACCGAGCTCCTACGAGCAGTACTTC. This translates into CASSLGPSSYEQYF.

The chain couples TRBV7-2 to TRBJ2-5; perhaps TRBD1 as D (5 bases). The CDR3 has 17 amino acids. Trimming left V 1 base short and J 3 bases short, with 18 bases between. Germline V gene lookup returns CDR1 SGHTA and CDR2 FQGNSA. CDR3 region: CASSLEGATPGKETQYF. The CDR3 region has the DNA TGTGCCAGCAGCTTAGAAGGGGCGACTCCCGGAAAAGAGACCCAGTACTTC.

This chain joins TRBV2 and TRBJ1-5, with D perhaps matching TRBD1 (6 bases). CDR3 size: 15 residues. Germline CDR1 SNHLY, CDR2 FYNNEI. Trimming left V 6 bases short and J 5 bases short, with 17 bases between. The CDR3 sequence is CASRKGEGGHQPQHF. The CDR3 DNA sequence: TGTGCCAGCAGAAAAGGGGAGGGGGGGCATCAGCCCCAGCATTTT. Complete variable domain (other parts from reference TRBV2 and TRBJ1-5): EPEVTQTPSHQVTQMGQEVILRCVPISNHLYFYWYRQILGQKVEFLVSFYNNEISEKSEIFDDQFSVERPDGSNFTLKIRSTKLEDSAMYFCASRKGEGGHQPQHFGDGTRLSIL.

The rearrangement joins TRBV19 to TRBJ2-7, with 11 nucleotides matching TRBD1. The CDR3 totals 14 residues. V shed 4 bases and J 5 bases; nucleotides not matched to a gene: 4. Per the germline V gene, CDR1 is LNHDA and CDR2 is SQIVND (reference sequence). The DNA of the CDR3 is TGTGCCAGTAGTAGGGGACAGGGGGTCCACGAGCAGTACTTC. This gives the protein CASSRGQGVHEQYF.

The V gene is TRBV7-9, the J gene TRBJ2-5, with D tentatively TRBD2 (6 bases). CDR3 length: 16 amino acids. V was shortened by 5 bases and J by 5 bases, with 21 bases between the two germline ends. Looked up from germline, CDR1 is SEHNR and CDR2 is FQNEAQ (reference sequence). The CDR3 DNA is TGTGCCAGCAGCCTAGGTTTCTTAGCGGCCCGGGAGACCCAGTACTTC. Its translation is CASSLGFLAARETQYF.